This T cell receptor beta chain was captured by sequencing in a study of CD4 and CD8 cells across lung adenocarcinoma regions. Donors had localized lung adenocarcinoma, a non-small cell lung cancer. TCRdb processed the PCR reads anew with MiXCR; each CDR3 protein has one entry. The sample consists of around 9,800 distinct CDR3 sequences, roughly 53% of them appearing once. As concerns this clonotype: One junction end does not reproduce the germline sequence, and a read error may be involved.

This CDR3 region has 16 residues. Looked up from germline, CDR1 is MNHNS and CDR2 is SASEGT. The clonotype comes from a male donor with lung adenocarcinoma. The CD4 and CD8 labels of this study may be unreliable. V and J are TRBV6-1 and TRBJ2-3, with D possibly being TRBD1 (5 bases). Sequencing was carried out using CD4+ T cells from the center of a lung tumor. CDR3 nucleotides: TGTGCCAGCAGTGACACGTCCCTGTGGGGCAAAGATACGCAGTATTTC. This gives the protein CASSDTSLWGKDTQYF.